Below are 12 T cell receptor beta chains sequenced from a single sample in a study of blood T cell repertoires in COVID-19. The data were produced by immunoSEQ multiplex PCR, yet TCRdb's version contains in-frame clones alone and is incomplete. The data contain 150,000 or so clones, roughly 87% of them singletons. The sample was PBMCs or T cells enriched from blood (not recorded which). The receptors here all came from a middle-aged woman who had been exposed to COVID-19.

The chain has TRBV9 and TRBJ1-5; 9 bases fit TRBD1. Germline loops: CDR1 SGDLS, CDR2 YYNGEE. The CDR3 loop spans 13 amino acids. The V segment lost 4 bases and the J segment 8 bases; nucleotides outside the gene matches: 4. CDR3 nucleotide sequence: TGTGCCAGCAGCCCCCGGACAGGGGAGCCCCAGCATTTT. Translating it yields CASSPRTGEPQHF.

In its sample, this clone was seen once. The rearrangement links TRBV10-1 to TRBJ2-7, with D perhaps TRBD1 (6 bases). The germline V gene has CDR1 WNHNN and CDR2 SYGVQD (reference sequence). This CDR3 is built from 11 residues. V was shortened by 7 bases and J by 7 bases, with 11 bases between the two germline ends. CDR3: CASTGAREQYF. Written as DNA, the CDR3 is TGCGCCAGCACAGGGGCCAGGGAGCAGTACTTC.

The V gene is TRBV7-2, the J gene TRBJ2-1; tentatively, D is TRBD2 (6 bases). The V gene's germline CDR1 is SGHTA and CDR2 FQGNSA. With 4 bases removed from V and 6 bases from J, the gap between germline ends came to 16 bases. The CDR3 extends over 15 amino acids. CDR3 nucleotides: TGTGCCAGCAGCTCGCGGGACGGGACTCTCAATGAGCAGTTCTTC. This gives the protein CASSSRDGTLNEQFF.

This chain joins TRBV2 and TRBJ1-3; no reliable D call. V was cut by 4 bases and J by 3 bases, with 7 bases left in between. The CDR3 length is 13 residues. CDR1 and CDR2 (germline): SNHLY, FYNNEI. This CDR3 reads CASSVDIGNTIYF. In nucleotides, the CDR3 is TGTGCCAGCAGTGTAGACATTGGAAACACCATATATTTT.

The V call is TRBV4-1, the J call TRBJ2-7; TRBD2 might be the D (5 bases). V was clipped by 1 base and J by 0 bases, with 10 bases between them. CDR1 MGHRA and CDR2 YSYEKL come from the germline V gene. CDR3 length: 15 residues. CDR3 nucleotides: TGCGCCAGCAGCCAAGGGACTGGATACTCCTACGAGCAGTACTTC. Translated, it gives CASSQGTGYSYEQYF.

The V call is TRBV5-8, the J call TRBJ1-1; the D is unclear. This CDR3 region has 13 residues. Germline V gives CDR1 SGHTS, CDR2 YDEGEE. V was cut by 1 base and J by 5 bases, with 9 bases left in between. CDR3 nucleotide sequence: TGTGCCAGCAGCTTGCGGGCGGGGACTGAAGCTTTCTTT. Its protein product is CASSLRAGTEAFF.

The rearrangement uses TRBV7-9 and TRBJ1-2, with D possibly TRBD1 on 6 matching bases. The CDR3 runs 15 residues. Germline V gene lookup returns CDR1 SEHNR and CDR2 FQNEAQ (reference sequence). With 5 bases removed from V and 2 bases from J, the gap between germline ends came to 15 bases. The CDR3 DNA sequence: TGTGCCAGCAGCCGAGGACAGCCCACCAACTATGGCTACACCTTC. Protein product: CASSRGQPTNYGYTF.

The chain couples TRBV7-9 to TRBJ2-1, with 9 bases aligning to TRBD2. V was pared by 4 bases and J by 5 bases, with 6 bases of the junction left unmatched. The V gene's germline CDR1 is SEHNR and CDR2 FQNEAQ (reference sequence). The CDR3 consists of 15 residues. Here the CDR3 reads CASSYERGAHNEQFF. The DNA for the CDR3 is TGTGCCAGCAGCTACGAGCGGGGGGCCCACAATGAGCAGTTCTTC.

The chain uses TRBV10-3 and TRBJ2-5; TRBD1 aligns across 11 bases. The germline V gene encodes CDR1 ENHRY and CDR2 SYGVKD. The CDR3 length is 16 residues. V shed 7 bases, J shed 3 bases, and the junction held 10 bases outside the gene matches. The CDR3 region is CAINGDPGQGEETQYF. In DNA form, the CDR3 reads TGTGCCATCAATGGGGACCCGGGACAGGGGGAAGAGACCCAGTACTTC.

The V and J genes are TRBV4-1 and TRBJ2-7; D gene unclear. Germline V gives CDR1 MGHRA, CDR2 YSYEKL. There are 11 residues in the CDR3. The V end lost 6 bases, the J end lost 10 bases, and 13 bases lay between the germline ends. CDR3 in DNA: TGCGCCAGCAGTCGAAGACTCCCTCAGTACTTC. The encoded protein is CASSRRLPQYF.

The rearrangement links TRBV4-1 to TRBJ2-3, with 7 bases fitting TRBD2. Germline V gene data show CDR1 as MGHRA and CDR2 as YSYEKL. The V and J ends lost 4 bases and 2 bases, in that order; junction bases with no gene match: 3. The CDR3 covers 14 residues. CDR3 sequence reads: CASSRAGDTDTQYF. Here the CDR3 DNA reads TGCGCCAGCAGCCGCGCGGGGGACACAGATACGCAGTATTTT.

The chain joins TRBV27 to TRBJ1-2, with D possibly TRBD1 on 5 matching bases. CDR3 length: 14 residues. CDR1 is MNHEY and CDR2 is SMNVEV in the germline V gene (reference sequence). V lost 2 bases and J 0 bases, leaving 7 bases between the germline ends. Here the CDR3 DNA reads TGTGCCAGCAGTTTAGGGGACTCTAACTATGGCTACACCTTC. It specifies CASSLGDSNYGYTF.